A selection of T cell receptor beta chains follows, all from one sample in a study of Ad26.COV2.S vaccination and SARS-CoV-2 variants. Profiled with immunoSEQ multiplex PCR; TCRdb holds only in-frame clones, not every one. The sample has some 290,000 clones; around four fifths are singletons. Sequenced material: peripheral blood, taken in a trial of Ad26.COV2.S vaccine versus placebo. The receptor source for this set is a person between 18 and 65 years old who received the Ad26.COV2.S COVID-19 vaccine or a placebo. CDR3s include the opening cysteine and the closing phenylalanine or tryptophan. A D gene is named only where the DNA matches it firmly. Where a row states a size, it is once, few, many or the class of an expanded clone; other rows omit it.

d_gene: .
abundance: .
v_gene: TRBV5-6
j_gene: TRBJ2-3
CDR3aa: CASSLGAVLTDTQYF
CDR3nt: TGTGCCAGCAGCTTGGGGGCAGTCCTCACAGATACGCAGTATTTT

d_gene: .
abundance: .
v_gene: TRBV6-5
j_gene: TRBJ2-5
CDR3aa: CASKRWGVETQYF
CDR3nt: TGTGCCAGCAAAAGGTGGGGTGTGGAGACCCAGTACTTC

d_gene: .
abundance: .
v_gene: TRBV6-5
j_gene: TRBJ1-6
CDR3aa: CASKIGTENSPLHF
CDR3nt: TGTGCCAGCAAAATTGGGACGGAAAATTCACCCCTCCACTTT

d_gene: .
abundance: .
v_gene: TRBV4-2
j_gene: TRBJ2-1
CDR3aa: CASSQGRGADNEQFF
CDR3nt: TGTGCCAGCAGCCAAGGGCGCGGGGCCGACAATGAGCAGTTCTTC

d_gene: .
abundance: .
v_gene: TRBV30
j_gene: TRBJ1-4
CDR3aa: CAWSYHGAEGNEKLFF
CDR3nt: TGTGCCTGGAGTTACCACGGGGCCGAGGGGAATGAAAAACTGTTTTTT

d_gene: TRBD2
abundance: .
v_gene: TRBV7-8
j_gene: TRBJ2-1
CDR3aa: CASSWVDLAGSYNEQFF
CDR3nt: TGTGCCAGCAGCTGGGTGGATCTAGCGGGCTCCTACAATGAGCAGTTCTTC

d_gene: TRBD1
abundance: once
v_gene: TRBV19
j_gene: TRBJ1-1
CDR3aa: CASTRQGYTEAFF
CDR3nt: TGTGCCAGTACCAGACAGGGGTACACTGAAGCTTTCTTT

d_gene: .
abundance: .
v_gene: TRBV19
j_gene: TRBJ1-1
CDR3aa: CASSAWTASEAFF
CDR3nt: TGTGCCAGTAGTGCTTGGACAGCTAGTGAAGCTTTCTTT

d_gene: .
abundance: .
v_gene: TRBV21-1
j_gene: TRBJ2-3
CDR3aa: CASSKTDGNPTQYF
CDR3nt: TGTGCCAGCAGCAAAACAGACGGGAACCCAACGCAGTATTTT

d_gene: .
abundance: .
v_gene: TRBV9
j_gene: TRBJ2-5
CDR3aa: CASSVGGGTQYF
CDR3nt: TGTGCCAGCAGCGTAGGGGGAGGGACCCAGTACTTC

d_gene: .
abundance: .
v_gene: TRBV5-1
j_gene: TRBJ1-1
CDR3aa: CASSPQTGNTEAFF
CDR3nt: TGCGCCAGCAGCCCACAGACAGGGAACACTGAAGCTTTCTTT

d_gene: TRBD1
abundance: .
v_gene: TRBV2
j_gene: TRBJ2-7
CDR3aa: CASSLTGVLSYEQYF
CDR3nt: TGTGCCAGCAGTCTAACAGGGGTCCTCTCCTACGAGCAGTACTTC

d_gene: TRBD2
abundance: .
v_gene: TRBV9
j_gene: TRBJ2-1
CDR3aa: CASSVGSSGGNNEQFF
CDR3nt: TGTGCCAGCAGCGTAGGGTCTAGCGGGGGGAACAATGAGCAGTTCTTC

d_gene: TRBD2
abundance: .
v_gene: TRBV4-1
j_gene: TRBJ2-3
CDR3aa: CASSQLAGRTDTQYF
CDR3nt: TGCGCCAGCAGCCAACTAGCGGGTCGCACAGATACGCAGTATTTT

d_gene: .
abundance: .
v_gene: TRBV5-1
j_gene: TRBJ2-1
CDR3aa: CASSLVREAQTYNEQFF
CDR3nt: TGCGCCAGCAGCTTGGTTAGGGAAGCCCAAACATACAATGAGCAGTTCTTC

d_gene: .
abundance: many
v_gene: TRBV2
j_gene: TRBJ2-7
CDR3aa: CASSDPRLANEQYF
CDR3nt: TGTGCCAGCAGTGACCCACGTCTTGCCAACGAGCAGTACTTC

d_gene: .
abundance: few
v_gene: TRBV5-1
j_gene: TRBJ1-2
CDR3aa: CASSLEQGGYGYTF
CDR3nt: TGCGCCAGCAGCTTGGAGCAGGGAGGCTATGGCTACACCTTC

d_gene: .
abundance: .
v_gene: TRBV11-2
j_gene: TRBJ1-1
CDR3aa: CASSLFRLRGNTEAFF
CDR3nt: TGTGCCAGCAGCTTATTTCGCCTTCGAGGGAACACTGAAGCTTTCTTT

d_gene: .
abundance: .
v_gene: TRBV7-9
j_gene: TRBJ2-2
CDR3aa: CASSLVRGTNTGELFF
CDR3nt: TGTGCCAGCAGCTTAGTACGAGGGACGAACACCGGGGAGCTGTTTTTT

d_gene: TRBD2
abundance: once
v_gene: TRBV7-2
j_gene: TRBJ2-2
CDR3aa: CASSLGVQRGESSTGELFF
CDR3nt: TGTGCCAGCAGCTTAGGGGTCCAGCGGGGGGAGAGTAGCACCGGGGAGCTGTTTTTT

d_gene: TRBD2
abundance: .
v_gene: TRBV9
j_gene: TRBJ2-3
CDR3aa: CASSVEGSGGANTQYF
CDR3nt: TGTGCCAGCAGCGTAGAGGGTAGCGGGGGGGCTAATACGCAGTATTTT

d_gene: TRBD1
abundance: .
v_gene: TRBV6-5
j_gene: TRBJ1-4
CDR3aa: CASTLRGWWEKLFF
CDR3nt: TGTGCCAGCACCCTCAGGGGGTGGTGGGAAAAACTGTTTTTT

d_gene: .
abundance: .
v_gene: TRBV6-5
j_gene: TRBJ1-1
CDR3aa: CASSNTWSTEAFF
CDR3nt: TGTGCCAGCAGCAATACCTGGAGTACTGAAGCTTTCTTT

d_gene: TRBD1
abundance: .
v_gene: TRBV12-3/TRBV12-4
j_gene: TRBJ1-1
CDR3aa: CASSPVQGREAFF
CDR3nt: TGTGCCAGCAGTCCGGTACAGGGGAGGGAAGCTTTCTTT

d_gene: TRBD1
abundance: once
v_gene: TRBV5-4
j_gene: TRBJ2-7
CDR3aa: CASSRSPGQFYEQYF
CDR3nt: TGTGCCAGCAGCCGATCTCCGGGACAGTTTTACGAGCAGTACTTC

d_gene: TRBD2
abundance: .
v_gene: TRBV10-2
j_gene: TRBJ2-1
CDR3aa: CASSGTSGFSYNEQFF
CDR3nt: TGCGCCAGCAGCGGGACTAGCGGATTCTCCTACAATGAGCAGTTCTTC

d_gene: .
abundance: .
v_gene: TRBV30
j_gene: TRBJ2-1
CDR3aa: CAWVGGTEQFF
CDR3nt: TGTGCCTGGGTGGGAGGCACTGAGCAGTTCTTC

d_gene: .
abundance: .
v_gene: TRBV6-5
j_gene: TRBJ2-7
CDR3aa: CASSTGKIYEQYF
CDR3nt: TGTGCCAGCTCAACAGGGAAAATCTACGAGCAGTACTTC

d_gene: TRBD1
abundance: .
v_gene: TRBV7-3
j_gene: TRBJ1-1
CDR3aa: CASSLRQTGGEGNTEAFF
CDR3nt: TGTGCCAGCAGCTTAAGACAGACAGGGGGCGAGGGAAACACTGAAGCTTTCTTT

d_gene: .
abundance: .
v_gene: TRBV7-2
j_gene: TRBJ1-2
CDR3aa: CASSFRTGYGYGYTF
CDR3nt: TGTGCCAGCAGCTTTCGTACTGGGTATGGCTATGGCTACACCTTC

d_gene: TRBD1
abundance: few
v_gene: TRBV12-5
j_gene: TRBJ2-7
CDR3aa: CASSSGTGMGSYEQYF
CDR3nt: TGTGCTAGCTCTTCCGGGACAGGGATGGGCTCCTACGAGCAGTACTTC

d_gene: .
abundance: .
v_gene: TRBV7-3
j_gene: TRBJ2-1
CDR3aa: CASSYSLTGGQEQFF
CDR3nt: TGTGCCAGCAGTTACAGCTTGACAGGCGGCCAAGAGCAGTTCTTC

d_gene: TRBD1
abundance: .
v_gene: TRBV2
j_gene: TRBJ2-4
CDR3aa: CASLQGATKNIQYF
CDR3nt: TGTGCCAGCTTACAGGGGGCGACCAAAAACATTCAGTACTTC

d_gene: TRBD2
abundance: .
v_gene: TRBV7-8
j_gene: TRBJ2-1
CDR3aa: CASSLTAGGLDLHEQFF
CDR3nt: TGTGCCAGCAGCTTAACAGCGGGGGGGCTTGATCTCCATGAGCAGTTCTTC

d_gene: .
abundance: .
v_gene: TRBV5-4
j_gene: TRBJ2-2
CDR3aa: CASSLEGAGAGELFF
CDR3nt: TGTGCCAGCAGCTTGGAAGGGGCCGGCGCCGGGGAGCTGTTTTTT

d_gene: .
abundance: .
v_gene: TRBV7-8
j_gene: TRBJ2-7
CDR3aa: CASSLGPGGVSSEQYF
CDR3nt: TGTGCCAGCAGCTTAGGGCCAGGGGGGGTTTCATCCGAGCAGTACTTC

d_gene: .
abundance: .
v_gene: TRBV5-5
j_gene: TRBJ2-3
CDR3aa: CASNAAGSSTDTQYF
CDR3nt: TGTGCCAGCAATGCGGCGGGTTCTAGCACAGATACGCAGTATTTT

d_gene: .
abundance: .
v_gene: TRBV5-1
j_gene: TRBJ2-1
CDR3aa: CASSLMTDYNEQFF
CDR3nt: TGCGCCAGCAGCTTGATGACAGATTACAATGAGCAGTTCTTC

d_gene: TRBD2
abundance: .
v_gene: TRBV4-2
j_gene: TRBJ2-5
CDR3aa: CASSQVAGGGETQYF
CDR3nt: TGTGCCAGCAGCCAAGTAGCGGGGGGCGGGGAGACCCAGTACTTC

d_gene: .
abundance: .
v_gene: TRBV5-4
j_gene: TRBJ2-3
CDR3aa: CASSLDRRATDTQYF
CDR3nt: TGTGCCAGCAGCTTGGACCGGAGGGCCACAGATACGCAGTATTTT

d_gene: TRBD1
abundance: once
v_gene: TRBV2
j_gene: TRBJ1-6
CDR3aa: CASSSLQGGNSPLHF
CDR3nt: TGTGCCAGCAGCAGCCTGCAGGGGGGGAATTCACCCCTCCACTTT

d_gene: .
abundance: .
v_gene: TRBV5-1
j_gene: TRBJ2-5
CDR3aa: CASSLAVGVKGTQYF
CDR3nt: TGCGCCAGCAGCTTGGCCGTTGGCGTTAAGGGGACCCAGTACTTC

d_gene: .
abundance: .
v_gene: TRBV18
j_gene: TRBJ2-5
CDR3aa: CASSPIGGRQTQYF
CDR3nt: TGTGCCAGCTCACCGATTGGGGGGAGACAGACCCAGTACTTC

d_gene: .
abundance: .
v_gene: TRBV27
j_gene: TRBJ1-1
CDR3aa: CASSSRVRANTEAFF
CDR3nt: TGTGCCAGCAGTTCGAGGGTTCGGGCGAACACTGAAGCTTTCTTT